The 29 T cell receptor beta chains presented below share a single source sample, sequenced in a study of cytomegalovirus exposure and HLA in healthy donors. Clones were sequenced by immunoSEQ multiplex PCR, and TCRdb holds only the in-frame ones, with some missing. The sample contains 200,000 or so clones, 80% to 90% of which appear only once. Sequenced input: PBMCs. The receptors were sampled from a woman aged 25-40 years in good health and CMV-seropositive.

The V call is TRBV10-3, the J call TRBJ1-1; D is ambiguous. Deletions cut 3 bases from V and 0 bases from J, with 14 bases between. The CDR3 length is 16 residues. Germline V gene lookup returns CDR1 ENHRY and CDR2 SYGVKD. As DNA, the CDR3 is TGTGCCATCAGTGATCGGAAGGTCGGGGTGAACACTGAAGCTTTCTTT. Encoded protein: CAISDRKVGVNTEAFF.

V is TRBV7-2 and J is TRBJ2-7; possibly TRBD2 for D (6 bases). The CDR3 has 14 amino acids. V gave up 7 bases and J gave up 0 bases, with 13 bases separating them. Germline CDR1 is SGHTA and CDR2 is FQGNSA. Here the CDR3 reads CASKRDFSSYEQYF. The CDR3 coding sequence is TGTGCCAGCAAACGGGACTTCAGCTCCTACGAGCAGTACTTC.

The J gene is TRBJ1-1, the V gene TRBV15, with D possibly matching TRBD1 (5 bases). V was trimmed by 3 bases and J by 6 bases, leaving 14 bases between them. CDR3 length: 14 amino acids. In germline, CDR1 is LNHNV, CDR2 YYDKDF (reference sequence). Here the CDR3 DNA reads TGTGCCACCAGCAGCCCGTACGGGGGGTCTGAAGCTTTCTTT. Translated: CATSSPYGGSEAFF.

This chain connects TRBV10-2 to TRBJ2-1; the match to TRBD2 covers 8 bases. Trimming at V came to 8 bases and at J to 8 bases, leaving 14 bases not matched to a gene. The CDR3 loop spans 15 amino acids. Looked up from germline, CDR1 is WSHSY and CDR2 is SAAADI. For the CDR3, the DNA is TGCGCCAGCTCAGAGGGGGGACTAGTGGTAGATGAGCAGTTCTTC. Protein sequence: CASSEGGLVVDEQFF.

The V and J genes are TRBV6-6 and TRBJ1-1; D is perhaps TRBD1 (6 bases). V was cut by 6 bases and J by 4 bases, with 18 bases left in between. CDR3 length: 15 residues. The germline CDR1 and CDR2 sequences are MNHNY and SVGAGI (reference sequence). This chain's CDR3 is CASRLQGDRFTEAFF. DNA of the CDR3: TGTGCCAGCAGGCTACAGGGAGATCGGTTCACTGAAGCTTTCTTT.

This clone was recorded once. The rearrangement joins TRBV2 to TRBJ1-1; D may be TRBD1 (5 bases). Germline-derived CDR1 and CDR2 are SNHLY and FYNNEI. Trimming removed 4 bases from V and 6 bases from J, with 12 bases in between. CDR3 length: 13 residues. CDR3 in DNA: TGTGCCAGCAGTGTAGTACAGGAATCTGAAGCTTTCTTT. Protein product: CASSVVQESEAFF. Supplemented by reference TRBV2 and TRBJ1-1, the full variable domain reads EPEVTQTPSHQVTQMGQEVILRCVPISNHLYFYWYRQILGQKVEFLVSFYNNEISEKSEIFDDQFSVERPDGSNFTLKIRSTKLEDSAMYFCASSVVQESEAFFGQGTRLTVV.

As DNA, the CDR3 is TGTGCCAGCAGTTTGAGAGCGGGAGGGACGCAAGAGACCCAGTACTTC. This gives the protein CASSLRAGGTQETQYF. The chain joins TRBV6-5 to TRBJ2-5; TRBD2 agrees at 10 bases. The CDR3 has 16 residues. With V trimmed by 4 bases and J by 2 bases, 7 bases remained unmatched. CDR1 is MNHEY and CDR2 is SVGAGI in the germline V gene.

This clone has a count of ten or more. V gene TRBV7-9 combines with J gene TRBJ2-7; a possible D gene is TRBD1 (6 bases). Trimming left V 5 bases short and J 3 bases short, with 11 bases between. Germline V gene lookup returns CDR1 SEHNR and CDR2 FQNEAQ (reference sequence). The CDR3 spans 13 residues. CDR3 nucleotide sequence: TGTGCCAGCAGCCCTCCAGGGGACTACGAGCAGTACTTC. Translation gives CASSPPGDYEQYF.

The chain combines TRBV11-2 with TRBJ2-7; 9 bases align to TRBD1. The CDR3 has 15 residues. J was trimmed by 5 bases and V by 5 bases; bases with no gene match: 10. Germline CDR1 and CDR2: SGHAT and FQNNGV. This CDR3 reads CASSTRQGVGDEQYF. CDR3 DNA: TGTGCCAGCAGCACACGACAGGGGGTGGGAGACGAGCAGTACTTC.

The gene calls are TRBV6-1 and TRBJ2-7, with a possible D match to TRBD1 (6 bases). Germline loops: CDR1 MNHNS, CDR2 SASEGT. Deletions cut 7 bases from V and 9 bases from J, with 25 bases between. The CDR3 loop spans 15 amino acids. CDR3 sequence (DNA): TGTGCCAGCACCCTAGGACCAGGGGCCGGGTCCGGGCAGTACTTC. Protein sequence: CASTLGPGAGSGQYF.

The rearrangement links TRBV2 to TRBJ1-3; TRBD1 agrees at 9 bases. J was trimmed by 4 bases and V by 6 bases; bases with no gene match: 10. This CDR3 comprises 16 residues. Germline V gene lookup returns CDR1 SNHLY and CDR2 FYNNEI. The CDR3 reads CASSHNRGPGGNTIYF. CDR3 in DNA: TGTGCCAGCAGCCACAACAGGGGGCCGGGGGGAAACACCATATATTTT.

The chain uses TRBV25-1 and TRBJ1-1; D may be TRBD1 (6 bases). Trimming stripped 1 base from V and 11 bases from J, with 17 bases between. The germline gives CDR1 MGHDK, CDR2 SYGVNS. This CDR3 is 14 amino acids long. CDR3 sequence (DNA): TGTGCCAGCAGTGAATCGGGGGGCGGGAGTGTGGCTTTCTTT. This translates into CASSESGGGSVAFF.

This chain connects TRBV19 to TRBJ2-3; 7 nucleotides line up with TRBD1. CDR3 length: 14 residues. J lost 1 base, V lost 6 bases, and 4 bases had no gene match. Germline loops: CDR1 LNHDA, CDR2 SQIVND (reference sequence). CDR3 loop: CASSLTGGTDTQYF. CDR3 nucleotide sequence: TGTGCCAGTAGCCTTACAGGGGGCACAGATACGCAGTATTTT.

This clone was seen only a few times. Other DNA sequences in the same sample also yield this CDR3. The genes are TRBV18 and TRBJ2-7; no firm D call. Germline V lookup: CDR1 KGHSH, CDR2 LQKENI. The CDR3 sequence is 13 residues long. The V end lost 4 bases, the J end lost 0 bases, and 7 bases lay between the germline ends. In nucleotides, the CDR3 is TGTGCCAGCTCACAGCAGCGCTCCTACGAGCAGTACTTC. Residues: CASSQQRSYEQYF.

The chain joins TRBV13 to TRBJ2-2; 13 bases fit TRBD2. The V gene's germline CDR1 is PRHDT and CDR2 FYEKMQ (reference sequence). The ends lost 4 bases at V and 7 bases at J; junction bases unmatched: 6. The CDR3 extends over 16 amino acids. The CDR3 DNA sequence: TGTGCCAGCAGCTCCGGACTAGCGGGAGAAGTCGGGGAGCTGTTTTTT. It specifies CASSSGLAGEVGELFF.

This chain connects TRBV7-8 to TRBJ2-1; 7 bases align to TRBD2. CDR1 SGHVS and CDR2 FQNEAQ come from the germline V gene. Trimming cost V 3 bases and J 7 bases; bases outside gene matches: 9. CDR3 length equals 15 residues. DNA of the CDR3: TGTGCCAGCAGCTTGGCGGGAGTTTTTTCTAATGAGCAGTTCTTC. It specifies CASSLAGVFSNEQFF.

The chain carries TRBV6-5 and TRBJ2-2, with a possible D match to TRBD2 (6 bases). Germline CDR1 reads MNHEY; CDR2 reads SVGAGI. Trimming removed 4 bases at V and 4 bases at J, with 13 bases between. The CDR3 is made up of 15 amino acids. CDR3 sequence: CASSLAGLFTGELFF. Here the CDR3 DNA reads TGTGCCAGCAGTTTGGCGGGATTATTCACCGGGGAGCTGTTTTTT.

J is TRBJ1-1 and V is TRBV15; 12 bases agree with TRBD1. The V gene's germline CDR1 is LNHNV and CDR2 YYDKDF (reference sequence). The CDR3 length is 15 residues. After removal of 4 bases from V and 7 bases from J, the junction contained 7 bases not matched to a gene. Here the CDR3 DNA reads TGTGCCACCAGCAAGGGGGGACAGGGGGCGATTGAAGCTTTCTTT. Translating gives CATSKGGQGAIEAFF.

The rearrangement joins TRBV18 to TRBJ2-1; TRBD1 matches 10 bases. CDR1 is KGHSH and CDR2 is LQKENI in the germline V gene. The CDR3 covers 15 residues. J lost 10 bases, V lost 4 bases, and 10 bases had no gene match. CDR3 nucleotide sequence: TGTGCCAGCTCACTGCCTTGGACAGGGGGGATGGAGCAGTTCTTC. Translating gives CASSLPWTGGMEQFF.

The chain uses TRBV28 and TRBJ1-1; D is possibly TRBD1 (5 bases). Germline-derived CDR1 and CDR2 are MDHEN and SYDVKM. The CDR3 runs 15 residues. The V gene lost 1 base and the J gene lost 4 bases, with 13 bases spanning the gap. The CDR3 coding sequence is TGTGCCAGCAGTTTATACAGCCAGGGCCGCACTGAAGCTTTCTTT. Protein: CASSLYSQGRTEAFF. Full variable domain (remainder filled in from reference TRBV28 and TRBJ1-1): DVKVTQSSRYLVKRTGEKVFLECVQDMDHENMFWYRQDPGLGLRLIYFSYDVKMKEKGDIPEGYSVSREKKERFSLILESASTNQTSMYLCASSLYSQGRTEAFFGQGTRLTVV.

The rearrangement joins TRBV7-9 to TRBJ2-7, with 9 bases lining up with TRBD1. The CDR3 spans 14 residues. Unmatched junction bases numbered 3, after V lost 2 bases and J lost 4 bases. The germline V gene encodes CDR1 SEHNR and CDR2 FQNEAQ (reference sequence). This chain's CDR3 is CASSLMGTGYEQYF. The CDR3 nucleotides are TGTGCCAGCAGCTTAATGGGGACAGGGTACGAGCAGTACTTC.

The chain employs TRBV6-5 and TRBJ2-7, with 8 positions matching TRBD1. Germline CDR1 and CDR2: MNHEY and SVGAGI. V dropped 6 bases and J dropped 2; count of bases not matched to a gene: 6. The length of the CDR3 is 14 residues. The DNA of the CDR3 is TGTGCCAGCAGGATCGGGACAGGAACCTACGAGCAGTACTTC. Its protein is CASRIGTGTYEQYF.

The gene calls are TRBV7-6 and TRBJ2-1; D is possibly TRBD2 (5 bases). The V gene lost 6 bases and the J gene lost 0 bases, with 12 bases spanning the gap. CDR3 length equals 15 residues. Germline V gene sequence: CDR1 SGHVS, CDR2 FNYEAQ. CDR3 nucleotides: TGTGCCAGCAGGCGAATAGGGAGCTCCTACAATGAGCAGTTCTTC. Encoded protein: CASRRIGSSYNEQFF.

The chain uses TRBV28 and TRBJ1-2; the match to TRBD1 covers 7 bases. The CDR3 is 16 amino acids. Trimming cost V 6 bases and J 2 bases; bases outside gene matches: 12. Germline CDR1 reads MDHEN; CDR2 reads SYDVKM. CDR3 nucleotide sequence: TGTGCCAGCAGCTCCACAGGGGTTAGGTTCAACTATGGCTACACCTTC. As protein: CASSSTGVRFNYGYTF.

The chain carries TRBV5-1 and TRBJ2-3; D remains unclear. CDR3 length: 16 residues. The V end was cut by 0 bases, the J end by 2 bases, with 13 bases between. Per germline, CDR1 SGHRS and CDR2 YFSETQ. In DNA form, the CDR3 reads TGCGCCAGCAGCTTGGCTAAGGATTGGGCCACAGATACGCAGTATTTT. Translating it yields CASSLAKDWATDTQYF. The full variable domain, in which reference TRBV5-1 and TRBJ2-3 provide the parts outside the CDR3, is KAGVTQTPRYLIKTRGQQVTLSCSPISGHRSVSWYQQTPGQGLQFLFEYFSETQRNKGNFPGRFSGRQFSNSRSEMNVSTLELGDSALYLCASSLAKDWATDTQYFGPGTRLTVL.

As to this clone: The identical CDR3 is also encoded by other nucleotide sequences in the sample. This rearrangement joins TRBV18 to TRBJ2-7; 7 bases are a match to TRBD2. CDR3 length: 14 residues. The ends lost 3 bases at V and 1 base at J; junction bases unmatched: 3. The germline gives CDR1 KGHSH, CDR2 LQKENI. Here the CDR3 DNA reads TGTGCCAGCTCACCGTCGGGGGGATCCTACGAGCAGTACTTC. Translating gives CASSPSGGSYEQYF. Full variable domain (outside the CDR3, taken from reference TRBV18 and TRBJ2-7): NAGVMQNPRHLVRRRGQEARLRCSPMKGHSHVYWYRQLPEEGLKFMVYLQKENIIDESGMPKERFSAEFPKEGPSILRIQQVVRGDSAAYFCASSPSGGSYEQYFGPGTRLTVT.

The chain recombines TRBV6-5 with TRBJ2-1; 7 bases fit TRBD2. This CDR3 contains 14 residues. Per germline, CDR1 MNHEY and CDR2 SVGAGI. V lost 0 bases, J lost 9 bases, and 5 bases stayed unmatched. CDR3 protein: CASSYSVWEGEQFF. CDR3 bases: TGTGCCAGCAGTTACTCGGTCTGGGAGGGTGAGCAGTTCTTC.

There are a few counts of this clone. The J gene is TRBJ2-7, the V gene TRBV4-1, with TRBD2 identical over 10 bases. The CDR3 covers 15 residues. Per the germline V gene, CDR1 is MGHRA and CDR2 is YSYEKL. V dropped 1 base and J dropped 2; count of bases not matched to a gene: 2. CDR3 sequence (DNA): TGCGCCAGCAGCCAAGGGAGCGGGAGGGCCTACGAGCAGTACTTC. Translation: CASSQGSGRAYEQYF.

This chain connects TRBV25-1 to TRBJ2-1; 12 bases match TRBD2. Per germline, CDR1 MGHDK and CDR2 SYGVNS. The ends lost 1 base at V and 7 bases at J; junction bases unmatched: 5. The CDR3 has 16 residues. CDR3 sequence (DNA): TGTGCCAGCAGTGAATTTTTCGGACTAGCGGGAAATGAGCAGTTCTTC. Its protein product is CASSEFFGLAGNEQFF. Full variable domain (rest looked up from reference TRBV25-1 and TRBJ2-1): EADIYQTPRYLVIGTGKKITLECSQTMGHDKMYWYQQDPGMELHLIHYSYGVNSTEKGDLSSESTVSRIRTEHFPLTLESARPSHTSQYLCASSEFFGLAGNEQFFGPGTRLTVL.